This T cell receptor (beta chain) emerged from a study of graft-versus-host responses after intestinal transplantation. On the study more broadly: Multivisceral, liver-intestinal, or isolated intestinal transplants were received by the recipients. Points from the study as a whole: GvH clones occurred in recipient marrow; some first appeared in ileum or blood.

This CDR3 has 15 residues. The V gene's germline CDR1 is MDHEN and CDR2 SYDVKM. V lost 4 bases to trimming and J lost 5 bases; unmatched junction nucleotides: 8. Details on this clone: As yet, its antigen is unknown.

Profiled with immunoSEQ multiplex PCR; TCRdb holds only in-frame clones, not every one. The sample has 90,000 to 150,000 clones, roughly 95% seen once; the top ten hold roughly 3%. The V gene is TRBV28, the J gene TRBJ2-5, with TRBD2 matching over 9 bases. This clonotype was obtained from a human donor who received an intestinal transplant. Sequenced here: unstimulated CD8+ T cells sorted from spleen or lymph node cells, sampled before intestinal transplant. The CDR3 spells CASSSRREGPETQYF. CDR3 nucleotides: TGTGCCAGCAGTTCAAGGCGGGAGGGGCCCGAGACCCAGTACTTC.